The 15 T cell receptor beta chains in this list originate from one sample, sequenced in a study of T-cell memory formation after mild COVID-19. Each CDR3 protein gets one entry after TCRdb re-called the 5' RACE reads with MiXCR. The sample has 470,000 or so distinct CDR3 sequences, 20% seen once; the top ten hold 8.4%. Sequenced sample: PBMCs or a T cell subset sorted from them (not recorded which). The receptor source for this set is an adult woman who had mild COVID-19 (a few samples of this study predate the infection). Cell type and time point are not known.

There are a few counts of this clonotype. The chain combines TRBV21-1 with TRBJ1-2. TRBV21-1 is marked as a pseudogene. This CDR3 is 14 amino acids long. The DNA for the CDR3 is TGTGCCAGCAGCAAAGGGGGGCGGGAGGAAGGCTACACCTTC. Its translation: CASSKGGREEGYTF.

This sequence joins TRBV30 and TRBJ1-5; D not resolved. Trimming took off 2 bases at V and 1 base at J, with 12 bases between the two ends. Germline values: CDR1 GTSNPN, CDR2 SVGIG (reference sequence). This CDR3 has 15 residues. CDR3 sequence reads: CAWSLRGVSNQPQHF. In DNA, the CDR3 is TGTGCCTGGAGTCTGCGGGGAGTAAGCAATCAGCCCCAGCATTTT.

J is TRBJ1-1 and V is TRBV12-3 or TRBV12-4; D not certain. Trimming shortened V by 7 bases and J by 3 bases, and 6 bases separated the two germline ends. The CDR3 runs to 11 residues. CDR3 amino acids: CASKTYTEAFF. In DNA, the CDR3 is TGTGCCAGCAAAACCTACACTGAAGCTTTCTTT.

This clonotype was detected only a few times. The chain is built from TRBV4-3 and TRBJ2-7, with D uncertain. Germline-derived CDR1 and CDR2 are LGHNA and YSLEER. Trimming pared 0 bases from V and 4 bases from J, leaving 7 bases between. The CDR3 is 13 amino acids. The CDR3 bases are TGCGCCAGCAGCCAAGATTTCCGTTACGAGCAGTACTTC. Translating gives CASSQDFRYEQYF.

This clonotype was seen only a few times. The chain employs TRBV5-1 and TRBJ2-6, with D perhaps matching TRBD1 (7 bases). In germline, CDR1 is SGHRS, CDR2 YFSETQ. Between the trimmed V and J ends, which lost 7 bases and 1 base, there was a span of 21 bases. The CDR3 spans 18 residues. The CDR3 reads CASRRDSGSGSGANVLTF. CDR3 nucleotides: TGCGCCAGCCGGCGGGACAGTGGATCGGGTTCTGGGGCCAACGTCCTGACTTTC.

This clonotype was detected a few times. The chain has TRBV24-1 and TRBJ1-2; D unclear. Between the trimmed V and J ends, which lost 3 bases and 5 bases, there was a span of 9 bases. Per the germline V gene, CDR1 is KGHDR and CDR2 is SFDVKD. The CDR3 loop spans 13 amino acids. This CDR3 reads CATSDHGPYGYTF. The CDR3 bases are TGTGCCACCAGTGATCATGGGCCGTATGGCTACACCTTC.

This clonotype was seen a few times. CDR3 loop: CASSLGGNRGSQPQHF. CDR3 DNA sequence: TGTGCCAGCAGTTTAGGTGGGAACAGGGGATCTCAGCCCCAGCATTTT. This chain joins TRBV12-3 or TRBV12-4 and TRBJ1-5; TRBD1 aligns across 7 bases. V dropped 1 base and J dropped 6; count of bases not matched to a gene: 9. The CDR3 is made up of 16 amino acids.

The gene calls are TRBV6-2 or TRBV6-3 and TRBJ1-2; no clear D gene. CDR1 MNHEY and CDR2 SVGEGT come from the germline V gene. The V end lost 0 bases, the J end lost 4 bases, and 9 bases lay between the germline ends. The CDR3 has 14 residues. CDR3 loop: CASSYSGPGYGYTF. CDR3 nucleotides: TGTGCCAGCAGTTACTCCGGGCCCGGCTATGGCTACACCTTC.

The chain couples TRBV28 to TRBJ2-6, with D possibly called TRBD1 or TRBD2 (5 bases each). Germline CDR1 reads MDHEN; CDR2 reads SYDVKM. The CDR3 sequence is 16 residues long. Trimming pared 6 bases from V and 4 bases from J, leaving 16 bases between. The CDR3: CASRTSGLAGANVLTF. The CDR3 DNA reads TGTGCCAGCAGGACTTCAGGGTTAGCGGGGGCCAACGTCCTGACTTTC.

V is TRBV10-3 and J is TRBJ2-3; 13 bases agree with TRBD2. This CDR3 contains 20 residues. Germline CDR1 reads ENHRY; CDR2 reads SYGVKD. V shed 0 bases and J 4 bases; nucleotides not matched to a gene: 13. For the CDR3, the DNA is TGTGCCATCAGTGAGTCGACACTAGCGGGGGGGATCGACCTCCCAGATACGCAGTATTTT. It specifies CAISESTLAGGIDLPDTQYF.

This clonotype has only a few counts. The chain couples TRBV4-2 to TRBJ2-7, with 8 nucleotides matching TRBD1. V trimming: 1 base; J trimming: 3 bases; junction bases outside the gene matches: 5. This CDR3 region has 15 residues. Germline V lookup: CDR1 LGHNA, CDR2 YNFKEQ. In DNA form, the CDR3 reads TGTGCCAGCAGCCAAGTTGGACAGGGTGACTACGAGCAGTACTTC. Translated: CASSQVGQGDYEQYF.

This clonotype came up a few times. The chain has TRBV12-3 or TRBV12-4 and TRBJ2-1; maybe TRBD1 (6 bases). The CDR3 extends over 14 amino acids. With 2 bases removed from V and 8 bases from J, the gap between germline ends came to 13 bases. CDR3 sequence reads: CASSLKQGSHEQFF. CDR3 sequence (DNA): TGTGCCAGCAGTTTAAAACAGGGTAGCCATGAGCAGTTCTTC.

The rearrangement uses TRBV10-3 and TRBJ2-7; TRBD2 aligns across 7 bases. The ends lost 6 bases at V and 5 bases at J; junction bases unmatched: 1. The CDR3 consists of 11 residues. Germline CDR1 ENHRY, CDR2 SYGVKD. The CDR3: CAIRAGDEQYF. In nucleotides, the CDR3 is TGTGCCATCAGGGCGGGGGACGAGCAGTACTTC.

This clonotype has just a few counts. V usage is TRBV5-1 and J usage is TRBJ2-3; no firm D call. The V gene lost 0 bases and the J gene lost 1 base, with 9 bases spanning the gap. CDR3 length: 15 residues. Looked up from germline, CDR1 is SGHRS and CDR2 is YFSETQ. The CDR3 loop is CASSLGPPRTDTQYF. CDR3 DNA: TGCGCCAGCAGCTTGGGACCCCCACGCACAGATACGCAGTATTTT.

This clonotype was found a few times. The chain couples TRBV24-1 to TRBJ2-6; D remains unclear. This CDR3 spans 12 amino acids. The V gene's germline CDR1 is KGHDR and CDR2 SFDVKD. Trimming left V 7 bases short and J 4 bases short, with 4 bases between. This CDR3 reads CATSWGANVLTF. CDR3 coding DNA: TGTGCCACCAGCTGGGGGGCCAACGTCCTGACTTTC.